Below, one T cell receptor beta chain is given with its context. This clone's antigen is unknown. Nothing much larger sits one base from this clone, and base qualities are not available. The data stem from a study of blood T cell repertoires in COVID-19 (TCRdb year 2020). For the wider study: Collaborator samples came from the United States, Italy and Spain and covered acute and convalescent phases of COVID-19. The dataset comprised deeply sampled blood TCRbeta repertoires from subjects exposed to, actively infected with, or recovered from COVID-19. Where available, HLA class I and class II types were taken from metadata supplied by the sample provider and were not determined by assay-based typing. A freely available public database, intended as a resource for researchers studying the immune response to SARS-CoV-2, is where the repertoires were released. The material from the prospective study consisted of cDNA or gDNA derived from T cells, B-cell-depleted T cells, or PBMCs. Sample metadata almost always included a de-identified subject ID, COVID-19 status, age in years and sex. The samples were drawn from the first 160 participants of the ongoing ImmuneRACE study and from over 950 subjects provided by 6 global collaborators.

The collaborating institutions used their own protocols to collect whole blood in K2EDTA tubes. Collaborator samples were shipped for TCRbeta analysis as frozen whole blood, isolated PBMCs, or DNA extracted from either sample type. There are 15 amino acids in the CDR3, from cysteine to phenylalanine inclusive. Here the CDR3 DNA is all that survives: 45 bases in frame from base 1. CDR1 is given as SQVTM and CDR2 as ANQGSEA, both from the germline V gene. V is reduced by 7 bases and J by 4 bases, leaving a spacing of 21 bases between them. Here is what the overall study found, with its caveats: Clinical and demographic metadata were provided uncurated, with the amount varying by source and participant.

TCRbeta CDR3 regions were amplified from genomic DNA using the immunoSEQ Assay, a bias-controlled multiplex PCR. Regarding the original processing steps: The number of nucleated cells in each sample was estimated from the amplification of reference gene primers within the assay. To quantify the absolute abundance of each unique TCRbeta CDR3 rearrangement, sequence reads were collapsed and filtered. For each sample, productive Simpson clonality was calculated as the square root of Simpson's diversity index across productive rearrangements. The immuneACCESS repertoire file appears here via TCRdb, limited to in-frame rearrangements. These files lack a portion of the clones; in checked studies, under half of the deficit traces to unresolved V genes, and the cause of the others is not known. The V and J calls and clone size are taken from that table; D and trimming were inferred from the DNA. The sample records tens of thousands of clones, about 83% of which are singletons. The ten largest clones capture nearly 5% of the sample.

The receptor was derived from a woman aged 80 or over with active or convalescent COVID-19. Sequences were obtained from peripheral blood. This chain joins TRBV29-1 to TRBJ2-3; tentative D gene TRBD2, with 5 bases matching. The nucleotide sequence is TGCAGCGCCGCCCCCCCTCACGGAGGCTCAGATACGCAGTATTTT. Translated, this is CSAAPPHGGSDTQYF.